The 21 T cell receptor beta chains below were found in one sample sequenced in a study of CD8 T cells in Susac syndrome. cDNA came from roughly 0.53 to 1 ug RNA primed by random hexamers. TCRdb independently ran MiXCR on the immunoSEQ multiplex PCR reads; one entry per CDR3 protein. The data hold about 22,000 distinct CDR3 sequences, with around 94% observed a single time. Sequenced sample: CD8+ T cells from PBMCs. These receptors came from a human donor in good health.

The J gene is TRBJ2-2, the V gene TRBV12-3 or TRBV12-4; TRBD2 aligns across 8 bases. J gave up 11 bases and V 1 base, and 6 bases lay outside the gene matches. CDR3 length: 14 residues. Here the CDR3 reads CASSLGGGLTELFF. For the CDR3, the DNA is TGTGCCAGCAGTTTAGGCGGGGGGCTTACTGAGCTGTTTTTT.

The rearrangement uses TRBV7-6 and TRBJ2-7; 13 positions match TRBD2. The CDR3 extends over 14 amino acids. CDR1 is SGHVS, CDR2 FNYEAQ, per germline. V was pared by 5 bases and J by 9 bases, with 7 bases of the junction left unmatched. The CDR3 nucleotides read TGTGCCAGCAGCCCAAGACTAGCGGGGGGAGTGCAGTACTTC. Protein: CASSPRLAGGVQYF.

V and J are TRBV10-2 and TRBJ2-1; D might be TRBD1 or TRBD2, each matching 5 bases. CDR1 and CDR2 from the germline V gene are WSHSY and SAAADI. With 9 bases removed from V and 0 bases from J, the gap between germline ends came to 15 bases. This CDR3 has 15 residues. The CDR3 spells CASSLLGVSYNEQFF. DNA of the CDR3: TGCGCCAGTTCCCTGTTGGGGGTCTCCTACAATGAGCAGTTCTTC.

The genes are TRBV4-1 and TRBJ2-6, with no clear D. V was pared by 0 bases and J by 2 bases, with 8 bases between. CDR3 length: 16 amino acids. CDR1 and CDR2 (germline): MGHRA, YSYEKL. The CDR3 sequence is CASSQDEAAGANVLTF. Here the CDR3 DNA reads TGCGCCAGCAGCCAAGATGAGGCGGCTGGGGCCAACGTCCTGACTTTC.

The chain couples TRBV4-3 to TRBJ1-5, with unresolved D. CDR3 length: 15 residues. In germline, CDR1 is LGHNA, CDR2 YSLEER. V lost 0 bases and J 4 bases, leaving 10 bases between the germline ends. In nucleotides, the CDR3 is TGCGCCAGCAGCCAAGATCCGATGGGGAATCAGCCCCAGCATTTT. Its protein is CASSQDPMGNQPQHF.

The CDR3, as DNA: TGTGCCAGCAGTCCCGGCCTGGGGGATCAGCCCCAGCATTTT. As protein: CASSPGLGDQPQHF. The chain couples TRBV27 to TRBJ1-5; maybe TRBD1 (5 bases). Germline V gene sequence: CDR1 MNHEY, CDR2 SMNVEV (reference sequence). This CDR3 has 14 amino acids. Trimming left V 5 bases short and J 5 bases short, with 13 bases between.

J is TRBJ1-1 and V is TRBV7-9, with TRBD1 matching 7 bases. The CDR3 runs 13 residues. Germline V lookup: CDR1 SEHNR, CDR2 FQNEAQ (reference sequence). V lost 3 bases and J lost 7; bases outside the gene matches: 5. The CDR3 loop is CASSFPGQDEAFF. DNA for the CDR3: TGTGCCAGCAGCTTCCCCGGACAGGATGAAGCTTTCTTT.

The V call is TRBV12-3 or TRBV12-4, the J call TRBJ2-3; possible D gene TRBD2, 6 bases. The CDR3 sequence is 14 residues long. V gave up 4 bases and J gave up 6 bases, with 14 bases separating them. DNA of the CDR3: TGTGCCAGCAGTTGGGTGGGACTCGGGGATACGCAGTATTTT. As protein: CASSWVGLGDTQYF.

The chain carries TRBV6-4 and TRBJ2-3; the match to TRBD2 covers 10 bases. This CDR3 is built from 14 residues. After removal of 3 bases from V and 4 bases from J, the junction contained 1 base not matched to a gene. CDR1 and CDR2 from the germline V gene are MRHNA and SNTAGT. This CDR3 reads CASSESGGADTQYF. The CDR3 nucleotides are TGTGCCAGCAGTGAGAGCGGGGGGGCAGATACGCAGTATTTT.

This chain uses TRBV12-3 or TRBV12-4 with TRBJ1-1, with D perhaps TRBD1 (5 bases). The ends were cut back, 2 bases at V and 6 bases at J, with 19 bases in the middle. This CDR3 has 16 residues. Written as DNA, the CDR3 is TGTGCCAGCAGTTTACTGGCCCCGGGGGGGGTGGCTGAAGCTTTCTTT. Translating it yields CASSLLAPGGVAEAFF.

V is TRBV4-3 and J is TRBJ2-1; 11 bases align to TRBD2. Germline V gene data show CDR1 as LGHNA and CDR2 as YSLEER. V shed 0 bases and J 9 bases; nucleotides not matched to a gene: 7. The length of the CDR3 is 16 residues. The CDR3 DNA reads TGCGCCAGCAGCCAAGATGTCGCTAGCGGGGGGCCTGAGCAGTTCTTC. It specifies CASSQDVASGGPEQFF.

J is TRBJ2-5 and V is TRBV6-5, with D uncertain. Germline CDR1 MNHEY, CDR2 SVGAGI. The CDR3 consists of 13 residues. Trimming cost V 0 bases and J 5 bases, with 7 bases left between them. CDR3 bases: TGTGCCAGCAGTTACTCGATCTCGGAGACCCAGTACTTC. It translates to CASSYSISETQYF.

The V gene is TRBV18, the J gene TRBJ1-1; D is perhaps TRBD1 (5 bases). Looked up from germline, CDR1 is KGHSH and CDR2 is LQKENI. CDR3 length equals 14 residues. V lost 3 bases, J lost 3 bases, and 11 bases lay in between. The CDR3 reads CASSPLRGDTEAFF. The DNA of the CDR3 is TGTGCCAGCTCACCCCTGAGAGGGGACACTGAAGCTTTCTTT.

J is TRBJ2-1 and V is TRBV12-3 or TRBV12-4, with D perhaps TRBD2 (6 bases). Between the trimmed V and J ends, which lost 7 bases and 6 bases, there was a span of 19 bases. The CDR3 loop spans 15 amino acids. The CDR3 nucleotides are TGTGCCAGCACAATACTAGCTCACGCCGGCAATGAGCAGTTCTTC. This gives the protein CASTILAHAGNEQFF.

The V call is TRBV7-9, the J call TRBJ2-3; a possible D gene is TRBD1 (5 bases). Trimming left V 5 bases short and J 2 bases short, with 20 bases between. The germline V gene has CDR1 SEHNR and CDR2 FQNEAQ (reference sequence). CDR3 length: 17 residues. CDR3 bases: TGTGCCAGCAGCCCTAGACCCAGGGTACAGCACACAGATACGCAGTATTTT. This codes for CASSPRPRVQHTDTQYF. The full variable domain, completed using reference TRBV7-9 and TRBJ2-3, is DTGVSQNPRHKITKRGQNVTFRCDPISEHNRLYWYRQTLGQGPEFLTYFQNEAQLEKSRLLSDRFSAERPKGSFSTLEIQRTEQGDSAMYLCASSPRPRVQHTDTQYFGPGTRLTVL.

This rearrangement joins TRBV6-1 to TRBJ1-6; tentative D call: TRBD1 (6 bases). CDR3 size: 15 residues. V was clipped by 7 bases and J by 9 bases, with 19 bases between them. Germline lookup yields CDR1 MNHNS and CDR2 SASEGT. This CDR3 is CASMTRDTFPSPLHF. CDR3 sequence (DNA): TGTGCCAGCATGACCCGGGACACCTTCCCTTCACCCCTCCACTTT.

This clonotype occurred a few times. The V and J genes are TRBV7-9 and TRBJ1-1, with D perhaps matching TRBD1 (6 bases). Germline assignment: CDR1 SEHNR and CDR2 FQNEAQ (reference sequence). V was clipped by 1 base and J by 4 bases, with 16 bases between them. The length of the CDR3 is 16 residues. CDR3 region: CASSLENRVRGTEAFF. The CDR3 DNA sequence: TGTGCCAGCAGCTTAGAGAACAGGGTAAGGGGCACTGAAGCTTTCTTT.

The rearrangement joins TRBV19 to TRBJ1-6; D is possibly TRBD1 (5 bases). This CDR3 spans 16 amino acids. Trimming removed 3 bases from V and 3 bases from J, with 12 bases in between. Germline CDR1 LNHDA, CDR2 SQIVND (reference sequence). The CDR3 DNA sequence: TGTGCCAGTAGTATGATAGGGGATGGCTATAATTCACCCCTCCACTTT. Its translation: CASSMIGDGYNSPLHF.

The chain is built from TRBV11-2 and TRBJ1-6; TRBD1 might be the D (5 bases). Germline CDR1 SGHAT, CDR2 FQNNGV. V gave up 5 bases and J gave up 5 bases, with 7 bases separating them. The length of the CDR3 is 13 residues. The DNA for the CDR3 is TGTGCCAGCAGCCGACAGAATAATTCACCCCTCCACTTT. It codes for CASSRQNNSPLHF.

This clonotype was counted a single time. Written as DNA, the CDR3 is TGCAGTGCTAGATCCGGGATAGGCAACGAGCAGTACTTC. Amino acid sequence: CSARSGIGNEQYF. The chain is built from TRBV20-1 and TRBJ2-7, with a tentative D call TRBD2 (5 bases). V was shortened by 2 bases and J by 5 bases, with 13 bases between the two germline ends. Per germline, CDR1 DFQATT and CDR2 SNEGSKA (reference sequence). The CDR3 is 13 amino acids.

The rearrangement joins TRBV7-9 to TRBJ1-1, with D unresolved. Germline V CDR1 and CDR2: SEHNR, FQNEAQ (reference sequence). This CDR3 region has 15 residues. V lost 3 bases and J 2 bases, leaving 13 bases between the germline ends. CDR3 bases: TGTGCCAGCAGCTTCTCAGTGGAGCTTAACACTGAAGCTTTCTTT. This encodes CASSFSVELNTEAFF.